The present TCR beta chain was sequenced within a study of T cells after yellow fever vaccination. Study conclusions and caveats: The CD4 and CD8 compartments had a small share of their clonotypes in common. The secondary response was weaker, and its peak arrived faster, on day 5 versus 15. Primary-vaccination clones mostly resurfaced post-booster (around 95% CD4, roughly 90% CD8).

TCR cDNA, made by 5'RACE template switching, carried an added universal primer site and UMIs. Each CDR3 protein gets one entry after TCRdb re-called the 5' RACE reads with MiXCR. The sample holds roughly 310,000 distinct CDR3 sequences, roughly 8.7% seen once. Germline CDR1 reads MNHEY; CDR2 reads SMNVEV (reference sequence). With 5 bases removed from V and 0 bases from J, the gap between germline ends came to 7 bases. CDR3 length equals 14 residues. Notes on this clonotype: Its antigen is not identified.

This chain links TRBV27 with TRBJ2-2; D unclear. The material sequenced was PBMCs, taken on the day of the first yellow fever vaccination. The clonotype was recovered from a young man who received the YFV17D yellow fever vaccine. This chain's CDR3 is CASSHSPNTGELFF. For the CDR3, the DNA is TGTGCCAGCAGTCACAGCCCGAACACCGGGGAGCTGTTTTTT.